This T cell receptor (beta chain) was recovered during a study of cytomegalovirus exposure and HLA in healthy donors. Study-wide findings and caveats: Later, an analysis showed that TCR beta chains associated with HLA were more clonally expanded than others that were equally common. As a later analysis showed, a missense DCLRE1C variant was linked to trimming of TCR beta V- and J-genes. Sequencing depth across donors, presence/absence analyses assumed, was roughly uniform.

This clone has a single count. What it binds is not known. The junction and the germline gene differ at one end; a read error may be behind it. The germline CDR1 and CDR2 sequences are SEHNR and FQNEAQ (reference sequence). The CDR3 spans 13 residues. The PCR employed 60 Vbeta primers together with 13 Jbeta primers. Sequencing used immunoSEQ multiplex PCR; TCRdb keeps in-frame clones, though not all of them. The profile shows about 170,000 clones, roughly 84% of them singletons. The chain carries TRBV7-9 and TRBJ1-3; the D gene is possibly TRBD1 (6 bases). The clonotype comes from a male donor in good health and CMV-seronegative. Sequenced sample: PBMCs. In DNA form, the CDR3 reads TGTTCCAGCAGCTTAGGACAGGGAAACACCATATATTTT. This encodes CSSSLGQGNTIYF.